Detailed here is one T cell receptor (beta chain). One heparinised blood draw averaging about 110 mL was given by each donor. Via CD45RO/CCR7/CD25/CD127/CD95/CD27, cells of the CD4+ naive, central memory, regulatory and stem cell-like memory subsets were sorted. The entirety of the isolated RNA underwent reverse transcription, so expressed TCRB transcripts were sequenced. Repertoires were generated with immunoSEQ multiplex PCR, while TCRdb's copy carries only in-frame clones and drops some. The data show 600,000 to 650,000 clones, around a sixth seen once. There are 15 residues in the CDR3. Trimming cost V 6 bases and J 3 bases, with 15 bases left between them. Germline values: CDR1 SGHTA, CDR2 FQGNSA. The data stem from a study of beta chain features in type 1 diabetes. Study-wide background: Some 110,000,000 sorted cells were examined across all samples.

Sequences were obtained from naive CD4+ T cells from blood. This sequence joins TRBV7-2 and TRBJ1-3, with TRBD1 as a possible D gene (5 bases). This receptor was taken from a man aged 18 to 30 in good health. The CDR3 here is CASRPQGKYGNTIYF. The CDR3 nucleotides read TGTGCCAGCAGACCTCAGGGAAAGTATGGAAACACCATATATTTT.